A selection of T cell receptor beta chains follows, all from one sample in a study of OX40 agonist ivuxolimab in advanced cancers. The data were produced by immunoSEQ multiplex PCR, yet TCRdb's version contains in-frame clones alone and is incomplete. The data contain some 64,000 clones, about 83% of them singletons. The sequencing used CD4+ or CD8+ T cells sorted from blood, collected in a trial of the OX40 agonist ivuxolimab. All receptors derive from an adult with an advanced solid tumor such as melanoma, head and neck, liver or kidney cancer. Each CDR3 is given with its conserved first and last residue. Fields, in order: V gene, clone size, J gene, D gene, CDR3 DNA, CDR3 protein. A D gene is named only where the DNA matches it firmly. For some rows the clone size is stated as once, few or many, or as a class when expanded; others skip it.

TRBV7-2	.	TRBJ1-2	.	TGTGCCAGCAGCTTAGAATCAGGGGATAGATATGGCTACACCTTC	CASSLESGDRYGYTF
TRBV11-2	.	TRBJ2-2	.	TGTGCCAGCAGCCCCACCAGCACTAGTTCGAACACCGGGGAGCTGTTTTTT	CASSPTSTSSNTGELFF
TRBV6-5	.	TRBJ1-2	.	TGTGCCAGCAGTCGCGAGGCGGCCTATGGCTACACCTTC	CASSREAAYGYTF
TRBV19	few	TRBJ2-7	.	TGTGCCAGTAGCCGGGACATCCTCGGCGAGCAGTACTTC	CASSRDILGEQYF
TRBV18	few	TRBJ2-7	TRBD1	TGTGCCAGCTCACCCCTACAGGGGAACTCCTACGAGCAGTACTTC	CASSPLQGNSYEQYF
TRBV27	.	TRBJ1-1	.	TGTGCCAGCAGTTTCTTAGGGACTGAAGCTTTCTTT	CASSFLGTEAFF
TRBV30	.	TRBJ1-4	.	TGTGCCTGCCATAGGGGAGGGTCGGAAAAACTGTTTTTT	CACHRGGSEKLFF
TRBV6-1	.	TRBJ1-2	.	TGTGCCAGCAGTGATCAGTTCGGGGACTATGGCTACACCTTC	CASSDQFGDYGYTF
TRBV18	.	TRBJ2-5	TRBD2	TGTGCCAGCTCATCACCCTCGGGAGGAGAGACCCAGTACTTC	CASSSPSGGETQYF
TRBV5-4	.	TRBJ2-2	.	TGTGCCAGCAGCATTGGACAGCCGAACACCGGGGAGCTGTTTTTT	CASSIGQPNTGELFF
TRBV9	.	TRBJ2-1	.	TGTGCCAGCAGCGTAGCTTCTGAGCAGTTCTTC	CASSVASEQFF
TRBV2	.	TRBJ1-4	.	TGTGCCAGCAGTGGTTGGGAGGAAAAACTGTTTTTT	CASSGWEEKLFF
TRBV4-1	.	TRBJ1-3	.	TGCGCCAGCAGCCGCCCGGACCAAACCTCGGGAAACACCATATATTTT	CASSRPDQTSGNTIYF
TRBV2	.	TRBJ1-5	.	TGTGCCAGCAGCGAGATAGGACAGAATCAGCCCCAGCATTTT	CASSEIGQNQPQHF
TRBV4-3	.	TRBJ2-7	TRBD1	TGCGCCAGCAGCCAAGATCAGGGACAGTACTACGAGCAGTACTTC	CASSQDQGQYYEQYF
TRBV4-1	.	TRBJ2-7	TRBD1	TGCGCCAGCAGCTACATCAAGGGGGCGCAGTACGAGCAGTACTTC	CASSYIKGAQYEQYF
TRBV5-1	.	TRBJ2-1	TRBD1	TGCGCCAGCAGTTTACAGGGGATGTCGGGCAATGAGCAGTTCTTC	CASSLQGMSGNEQFF
TRBV7-8	.	TRBJ2-3	TRBD2	TGTGCCAGCAGCTTTGACGCCGGGAGGCCTCGGTACAGGGATACGCAGTATTTT	CASSFDAGRPRYRDTQYF
TRBV7-2	.	TRBJ2-7	TRBD2	TGTGCCAGCAGCTTGGGACTAGCGGGAGCTAGGTACGAGCAGTACTTC	CASSLGLAGARYEQYF
TRBV13	.	TRBJ1-6	.	TGTGCCAGCAGCTTCGGGGACTTGGATTCACCCCTCCACTTT	CASSFGDLDSPLHF
TRBV5-1	.	TRBJ2-1	.	TGCGCCAGCAGCTTCCAAGAGTCCTACAATGAGCAGTTCTTC	CASSFQESYNEQFF
TRBV11-2	.	TRBJ2-7	TRBD1	TGTGCCAGCAGCTTAGTCAGGGGGCGCGGTTGGAACGAGCAGTACTTC	CASSLVRGRGWNEQYF
TRBV5-1	.	TRBJ2-2	.	TGCGCCAGCAGCTTGGGGGGTAGCGGTTGGTCTCGGACCGGGGAGCTGTTTTTT	CASSLGGSGWSRTGELFF
TRBV10-2	.	TRBJ2-1	TRBD2	TGCGCCAGCAGTGAGTCAGGGACTAGCGACTACAATGAGCAGTTCTTC	CASSESGTSDYNEQFF
TRBV9	.	TRBJ2-3	.	TGTGCCAGCAGCCCAGGGGCAGGGGATACGCAGTATTTT	CASSPGAGDTQYF
TRBV7-8	few	TRBJ1-2	TRBD1	TGTGCCAGCAGCCTAAAGACGGGACAGGACTTTGGCTACACCTTC	CASSLKTGQDFGYTF
TRBV5-1	once	TRBJ2-7	.	TGCGCCAGCAGCTTGGAGGTGTCCTACGAGCAGTACTTC	CASSLEVSYEQYF
TRBV10-3	.	TRBJ2-2	TRBD2	TGTGCCACCTCCCCCGGGGGGTTAGCGGACGCGAACACCGGGGAGCTGTTTTTT	CATSPGGLADANTGELFF
TRBV7-2	few	TRBJ1-5	.	TGTGCCAGCAGCTTATACAGGGCTAGTTCTAGCGGCAATCAGCCCCAGCATTTT	CASSLYRASSSGNQPQHF